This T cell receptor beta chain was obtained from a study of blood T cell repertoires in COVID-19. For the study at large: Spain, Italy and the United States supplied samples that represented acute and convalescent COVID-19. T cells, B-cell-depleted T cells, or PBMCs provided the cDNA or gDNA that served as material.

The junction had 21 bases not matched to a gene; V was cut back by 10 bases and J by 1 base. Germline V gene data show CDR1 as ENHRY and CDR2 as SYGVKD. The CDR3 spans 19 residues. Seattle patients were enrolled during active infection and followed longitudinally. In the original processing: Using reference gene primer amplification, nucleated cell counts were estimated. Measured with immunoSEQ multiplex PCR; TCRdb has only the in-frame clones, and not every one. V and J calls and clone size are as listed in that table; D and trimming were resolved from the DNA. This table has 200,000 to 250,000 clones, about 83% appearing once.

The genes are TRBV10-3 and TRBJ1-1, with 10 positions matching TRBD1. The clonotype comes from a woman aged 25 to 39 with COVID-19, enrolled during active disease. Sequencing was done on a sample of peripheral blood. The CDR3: CATRPPSGTGEYWNTEAFF. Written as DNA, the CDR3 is TGTGCCACTCGTCCCCCTTCCGGGACAGGGGAGTATTGGAACACTGAAGCTTTCTTT.